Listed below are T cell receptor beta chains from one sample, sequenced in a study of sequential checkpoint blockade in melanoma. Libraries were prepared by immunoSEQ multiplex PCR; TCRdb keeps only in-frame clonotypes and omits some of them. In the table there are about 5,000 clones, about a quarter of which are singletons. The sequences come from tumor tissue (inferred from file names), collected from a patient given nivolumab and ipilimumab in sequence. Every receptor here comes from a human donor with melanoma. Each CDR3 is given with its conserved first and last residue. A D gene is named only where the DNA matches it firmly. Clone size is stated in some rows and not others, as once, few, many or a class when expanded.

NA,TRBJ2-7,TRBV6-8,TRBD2,TGTGCCAGCAGTTACGAGCGGGGGATACCCTACGAGCAGTACTTC,CASSYERGIPYEQYF
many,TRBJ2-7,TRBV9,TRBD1,TGTGCCAGCAGCGCGGGACAGGGGGGACTCTACGAGCAGTACTTC,CASSAGQGGLYEQYF
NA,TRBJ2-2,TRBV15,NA,TGTGCCACCAGCAGAGAAGGGGCAGGGTTAAACACCGGGGAGCTGTTTTTT,CATSREGAGLNTGELFF
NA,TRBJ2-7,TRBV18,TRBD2,TGTGCCAGCTCAGTGACTAGCGGGAGCTACGAGCAGTACTTC,CASSVTSGSYEQYF
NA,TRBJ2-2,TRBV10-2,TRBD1,TGCGCCAGCACCCCCGGGACAGGGATAACCGGGGAGCTGTTTTTT,CASTPGTGITGELFF
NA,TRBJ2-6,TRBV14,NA,TGTGCCAGCAGCCATGAGAGGTTGGGGGCCAACGTCCTGACTTTC,CASSHERLGANVLTF
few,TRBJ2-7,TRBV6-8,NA,TGTGCCAGCAGTCCTTGGACAAATAGGGAGCAGTACTTC,CASSPWTNREQYF
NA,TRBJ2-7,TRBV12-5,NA,TGTGCTAGTGGCCCCGGGGGCCCCCCGTACGAGCAGTACTTC,CASGPGGPPYEQYF
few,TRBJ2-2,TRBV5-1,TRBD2,TGCGCCAGCAGCTTGGGAACTAGCGGGGGTACCGGGGAGCTGTTTTTT,CASSLGTSGGTGELFF
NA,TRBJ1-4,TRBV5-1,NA,TGCGCCAGCAGCCCCGAACTTCAAACTAATGAAAAACTGTTTTTT,CASSPELQTNEKLFF
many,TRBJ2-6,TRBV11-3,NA,TGTGCCAGCAGCTTAGATCTCGCGGGTGGCGGGGCCAACGTCCTGACTTTC,CASSLDLAGGGANVLTF
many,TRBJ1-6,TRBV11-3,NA,TGTGCCAGCAGCTTGGCCTTAGGAGCCGACTATAATTCACCCCTCCACTTT,CASSLALGADYNSPLHF
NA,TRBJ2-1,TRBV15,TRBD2,TGTGCCACCAGCAGAGATGAGACAGGGAGACTAGCGGGAGACTGGTTCTTC,CATSRDETGRLAGDWFF
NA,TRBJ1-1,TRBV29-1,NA,TGCAGCGTTGTGCCCGTGGGCGGGAACACTGAAGCTTTCTTT,CSVVPVGGNTEAFF
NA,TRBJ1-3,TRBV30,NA,TGTGCCTGGCGTACAGGGATAGGTAACACCATATATTTT,CAWRTGIGNTIYF
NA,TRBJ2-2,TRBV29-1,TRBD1,TGCAGCGGAGGAACAGGGGTGGGGAGCGGGGAGCTGTTTTTT,CSGGTGVGSGELFF
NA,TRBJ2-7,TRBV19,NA,TGTGCCAGTAGTATATCCGGGGGGCGCGAGCAGTACTTC,CASSISGGREQYF
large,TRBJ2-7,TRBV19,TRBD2,TGTGCCAGTAGACCCACCGGGACTAGCTCTACCGAGCAGTACTTC,CASRPTGTSSTEQYF
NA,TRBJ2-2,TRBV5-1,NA,TGCGCCAGCAGCCTGGGCGGCCTAGGCACCGGGGAGCTGTTTTTT,CASSLGGLGTGELFF
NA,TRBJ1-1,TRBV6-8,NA,TGTGCCAGCATCGCCGGGACGGGAGGCGACACTGAAGCTTTCTTT,CASIAGTGGDTEAFF